This entry lists 24 T cell receptor beta chains sequenced from one sample in a study of T-cell reconstitution after alpha-beta-depleted transplantation in children. Preparation of the TCRbeta library used unique molecular identifiers. MiXCR was run by TCRdb on the PCR reads, yielding one entry per CDR3 protein. This sample yields approximately 190,000 distinct CDR3 sequences, of which approximately 8% are seen a single time; 35% belongs to the top ten. This specimen was PBMCs, mostly from graft donor cells, taken 360 days after TCRalphabeta/CD19-depleted stem cell transplant. These receptors were obtained from a male patient between 2 and 9 years old who had a stem cell transplant for acute myeloid leukemia, so the T cells may come from the graft donor.

V usage is TRBV5-5 and J usage is TRBJ1-4; 9 nucleotides agree with TRBD1. The V gene end was trimmed by 4 bases and the J gene end by 8 bases; junction bases not matched to a gene: 6. Per germline, CDR1 SGHKS and CDR2 YYEKEE (reference sequence). The CDR3 is made up of 14 amino acids. The CDR3 reads CASSPWTGVEKLFF. CDR3 bases: TGTGCCAGCAGCCCCTGGACAGGGGTGGAAAAACTGTTTTTT.

This clonotype appeared many times. V and J are TRBV5-1 and TRBJ2-1, with D perhaps matching TRBD2 (6 bases). V was pared by 1 base and J by 1 base, with 15 bases between. The CDR3 is made up of 17 amino acids. The germline V gene encodes CDR1 SGHRS and CDR2 YFSETQ. CDR3 region: CASSLILAPLSYNEQFF. CDR3 in DNA: TGCGCCAGCAGCTTGATTCTAGCGCCCCTGTCCTACAATGAGCAGTTCTTC.

This clonotype showed up many times. The chain combines TRBV29-1 with TRBJ1-2, with D unclear. Trimming pared 5 bases from V and 4 bases from J, leaving 11 bases between. Germline values: CDR1 SQVTM, CDR2 ANQGSEA. The CDR3 spans 12 residues. In DNA form, the CDR3 reads TGCAGCGTTCCCACAGCGTTCTATGGCTACACCTTC. It is translated as CSVPTAFYGYTF.

The chain is built from TRBV20-1 and TRBJ1-1; 7 bases fit TRBD1. V lost 2 bases, J lost 1 base, and 4 bases stayed unmatched. Germline CDR1 reads DFQATT; CDR2 reads SNEGSKA (reference sequence). The CDR3 is 14 residues long. As DNA, the CDR3 is TGCAGTGCTAGATCAAGGACAGGGAACACTGAAGCTTTCTTT. Translation gives CSARSRTGNTEAFF.

The chain links TRBV12-3 or TRBV12-4 to TRBJ2-7; 16 nucleotides agree with TRBD2. This CDR3 region has 17 residues. V gave up 4 bases and J gave up 4 bases; unmatched junction bases: 7. For the CDR3, the DNA is TGTGCCAGCAGTTGGGGACTAGCGGGAGGGAAATCGTACGAGCAGTACTTC. This encodes CASSWGLAGGKSYEQYF.

The table lists this clonotype with a few counts. The J gene is TRBJ1-1, the V gene TRBV14; D not resolved. There are 13 residues in the CDR3. In germline, CDR1 is SGHDN, CDR2 FVKESK. The V end lost 5 bases, the J end lost 3 bases, and 10 bases lay between the germline ends. CDR3 bases: TGTGCCAGCAGCTCCAGCCTGGACACTGAAGCTTTCTTT. Protein: CASSSSLDTEAFF.

This clonotype was picked up a small number of times. The chain recombines TRBV3-1 with TRBJ1-1; D possibly corresponds to TRBD1 (5 bases). This CDR3 is built from 16 residues. V was trimmed by 5 bases and J by 7 bases, leaving 23 bases between them. Germline V gene sequence: CDR1 LGHDT, CDR2 YNNKEL (reference sequence). The chain's CDR3 is CASSAHRSLGRFEAFF. CDR3 nucleotides: TGTGCCAGCAGCGCTCACCGTTCTCTGGGGCGGTTTGAAGCTTTCTTT.

This clonotype was recorded many times. The chain combines TRBV25-1 with TRBJ2-6; D ambiguous. CDR3 length: 17 amino acids. V gave up 1 base and J gave up 0 bases, with 10 bases separating them. Germline V lookup: CDR1 MGHDK, CDR2 SYGVNS. CDR3 region: CASSELGSVSGANVLTF. CDR3 DNA sequence: TGTGCCAGCAGTGAATTGGGATCTGTCTCTGGGGCCAACGTCCTGACTTTC.

This clonotype was found a few times. This sequence joins TRBV29-1 and TRBJ1-2; weak D call: TRBD1 (5 bases). V was cut by 6 bases and J by 5 bases, with 19 bases left in between. The CDR3 totals 14 residues. From germline, CDR1 is SQVTM and CDR2 ANQGSEA. For the CDR3, the DNA is TGCAGCGTCCACTCCGGGACGGTTGGGTATGGCTACACCTTC. Its translation: CSVHSGTVGYGYTF.

The chain carries TRBV13 and TRBJ2-1, with 14 bases matching TRBD2. There are 17 residues in the CDR3. The germline V gene encodes CDR1 PRHDT and CDR2 FYEKMQ (reference sequence). V trimming: 5 bases; J trimming: 7 bases; junction bases outside the gene matches: 10. The CDR3 sequence: CASSDPGLAGERNEQFF. CDR3 bases: TGTGCCAGCAGCGACCCGGGACTAGCGGGAGAACGGAATGAGCAGTTCTTC.

This clonotype has just a few counts. The rearrangement uses TRBV20-1 and TRBJ1-2; maybe TRBD1 (6 bases). V gave up 3 bases and J gave up 2 bases, with 16 bases separating them. Looked up from germline, CDR1 is DFQATT and CDR2 is SNEGSKA (reference sequence). The CDR3 contains 15 residues. The CDR3 nucleotides read TGCAGTGCTAGTGCGTCAGGGGCGCAGAACTATGGCTACACCTTC. Protein sequence: CSASASGAQNYGYTF.

This clonotype was counted many times. As DNA, the CDR3 is TGTGCCAGCAGCAATACAGGGAAAGAGACCCAGTACTTC. Its protein product is CASSNTGKETQYF. V usage is TRBV12-3 or TRBV12-4 and J usage is TRBJ2-5; D is perhaps TRBD1 (6 bases). The CDR3 extends over 13 amino acids. The V end lost 6 bases, the J end lost 3 bases, and 11 bases lay between the germline ends.

The rearrangement joins TRBV7-9 to TRBJ1-3; tentative D call: TRBD1 (6 bases). CDR1 and CDR2 from the germline V gene are SEHNR and FQNEAQ (reference sequence). Trimming pared 5 bases from V and 4 bases from J, leaving 12 bases between. This CDR3 contains 14 residues. The CDR3 nucleotides read TGTGCCAGCAGCGCTACCGACAGGGGAAACACCATATATTTT. It translates to CASSATDRGNTIYF. Drawing the rest from reference TRBV7-9 and TRBJ1-3, the complete variable domain is DTGVSQNPRHKITKRGQNVTFRCDPISEHNRLYWYRQTLGQGPEFLTYFQNEAQLEKSRLLSDRFSAERPKGSFSTLEIQRTEQGDSAMYLCASSATDRGNTIYFGEGSWLTVV.

The table lists this clonotype with a few counts. The chain has TRBV20-1 and TRBJ1-2; TRBD1 agrees at 9 bases. This CDR3 contains 15 residues. V shed 3 bases and J 13 bases; nucleotides not matched to a gene: 18. Germline lookup yields CDR1 DFQATT and CDR2 SNEGSKA (reference sequence). The CDR3: CSASLTSGTGRGGTF. As DNA, the CDR3 is TGCAGTGCTAGCCTCACTTCCGGGACAGGGAGGGGTGGCACCTTC.

This clonotype was detected only once. The genes are TRBV18 and TRBJ2-2; the D is unclear. Germline assignment: CDR1 KGHSH and CDR2 LQKENI. Between the trimmed V and J ends, which lost 5 bases and 6 bases, there was a span of 7 bases. This CDR3 is built from 12 residues. The DNA for the CDR3 is TGTGCCAGCTCAACCTTTTCCGGGGAGCTGTTTTTT. It specifies CASSTFSGELFF. Variable domain in full (rest from reference TRBV18 and TRBJ2-2): NAGVMQNPRHLVRRRGQEARLRCSPMKGHSHVYWYRQLPEEGLKFMVYLQKENIIDESGMPKERFSAEFPKEGPSILRIQQVVRGDSAAYFCASSTFSGELFFGEGSRLTVL.

The chain uses TRBV28 and TRBJ2-1, with a tentative D call TRBD2 (6 bases). Trimming took off 8 bases at V and 4 bases at J, with 18 bases between the two ends. Germline CDR1 reads MDHEN; CDR2 reads SYDVKM. CDR3 length equals 15 residues. The CDR3 coding sequence is TGTGCCAGCTCCGTTGGGGGAGGAGGGTACAATGAGCAGTTCTTC. Its translation is CASSVGGGGYNEQFF.

This clonotype was detected ten times or more. The CDR3 loop reads CSARALDEKLFF. In DNA, the CDR3 is TGCAGTGCTAGAGCTTTAGATGAAAAACTGTTTTTT. The chain joins TRBV20-1 to TRBJ1-4, with unresolved D. Trimming left V 1 base short and J 6 bases short, with 6 bases between. This CDR3 spans 12 amino acids. The germline V gene encodes CDR1 DFQATT and CDR2 SNEGSKA (reference sequence).

This clonotype was counted many times. The genes are TRBV4-3 and TRBJ1-1; the D is unclear. This CDR3 region has 17 residues. V was trimmed by 0 bases and J by 0 bases, leaving 14 bases between them. Germline values: CDR1 LGHNA, CDR2 YSLEER. The CDR3 DNA is TGCGCCAGCAGCCAAGATAGGATAGGGAACCTGAACACTGAAGCTTTCTTT. Protein product: CASSQDRIGNLNTEAFF.

This clonotype was counted a few times. The chain combines TRBV29-1 with TRBJ2-7; D remains ambiguous. The CDR3 has 13 residues. Germline V gives CDR1 SQVTM, CDR2 ANQGSEA. Trimming removed 4 bases from V and 3 bases from J, with 13 bases in between. The CDR3 loop is CSVAGSLLYEQYF. In DNA form, the CDR3 reads TGCAGCGTTGCTGGATCCCTCCTCTACGAGCAGTACTTC.

This clonotype was picked up many times. The J gene is TRBJ1-2, the V gene TRBV12-3 or TRBV12-4; TRBD1 might be the D (5 bases). Trimming took 4 bases from V and 0 from J, leaving 6 bases between them. CDR3 length: 13 amino acids. The DNA of the CDR3 is TGTGCCAGCAGTTGGGACCCTAACTATGGCTACACCTTC. Translating gives CASSWDPNYGYTF.

This clonotype showed up just a few times. J is TRBJ1-5 and V is TRBV12-3 or TRBV12-4; D not resolved. V was cut by 1 base and J by 11 bases, with 9 bases left in between. The CDR3 loop spans 12 amino acids. CDR3 sequence (DNA): TGTGCCAGCAGTTTAGGTGGAAGGGCCCAGCATTTT. Protein product: CASSLGGRAQHF.

Only a few counts were recorded for this clonotype. V gene TRBV12-3 or TRBV12-4 combines with J gene TRBJ2-7; tentative D call: TRBD1 (5 bases). The CDR3 consists of 13 residues. The ends were cut back, 5 bases at V and 6 bases at J, with 14 bases in the middle. The CDR3 here is CASSHAGFGEQYF. The CDR3 coding sequence is TGTGCCAGCAGTCACGCAGGGTTCGGCGAGCAGTACTTC.

About this clonotype: A junction end diverges from the germline sequence, so it may reflect a read error. CDR3 in DNA: TGTGCTAGCAGCTTCGCGCCAGCAGGGGAGACCCAGTACTTC. Protein sequence: CASSFAPAGETQYF. V usage is TRBV7-7 and J usage is TRBJ2-5; possible D gene TRBD1, 5 bases. The CDR3 runs 14 residues. The germline V gene encodes CDR1 SSHAT and CDR2 FNYEAQ (reference sequence). The whole variable domain, filled in from reference TRBV7-7 and TRBJ2-5, reads GAGVSQSPRYKVTKRGQDVTLRCDPISSHATLYWYQQALGQGPEFLTYFNYEAQPDKSGLPSDRFSAERPEGSISTLTIQRTEQRDSAMYRCASSFAPAGETQYFGPGTRLLVL.

This clonotype was observed at least ten times. The chain joins TRBV15 to TRBJ1-2; D not certain. The ends were cut back, 0 bases at V and 1 base at J, with 12 bases in the middle. CDR1 LNHNV and CDR2 YYDKDF come from the germline V gene (reference sequence). This CDR3 spans 16 amino acids. In DNA form, the CDR3 reads TGTGCCACCAGCAGAGACAAGACATCAATTAACTATGGCTACACCTTC. This sequence encodes CATSRDKTSINYGYTF.